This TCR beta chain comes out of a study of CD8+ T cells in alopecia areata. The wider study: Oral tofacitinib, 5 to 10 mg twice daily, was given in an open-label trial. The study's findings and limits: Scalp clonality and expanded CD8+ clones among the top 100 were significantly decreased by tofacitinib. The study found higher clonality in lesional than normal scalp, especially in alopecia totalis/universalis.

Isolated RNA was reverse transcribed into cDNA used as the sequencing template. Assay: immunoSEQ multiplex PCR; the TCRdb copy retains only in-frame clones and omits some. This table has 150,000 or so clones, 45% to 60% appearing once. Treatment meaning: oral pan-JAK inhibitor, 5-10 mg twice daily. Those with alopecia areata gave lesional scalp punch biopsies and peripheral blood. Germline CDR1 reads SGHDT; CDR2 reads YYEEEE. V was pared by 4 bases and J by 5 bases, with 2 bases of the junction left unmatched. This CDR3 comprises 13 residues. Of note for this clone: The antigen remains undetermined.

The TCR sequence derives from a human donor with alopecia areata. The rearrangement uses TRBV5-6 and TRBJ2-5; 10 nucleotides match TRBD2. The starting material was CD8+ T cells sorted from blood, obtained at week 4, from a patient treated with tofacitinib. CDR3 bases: TGTGCCAGCAGCCTAGCGGGGGATGAGACCCAGTACTTC. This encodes CASSLAGDETQYF.